The clone carrying this T cell receptor (beta chain) was recorded a few times. This entry is derived from a study of T-cell reconstitution after alpha-beta-depleted transplantation in children. Unique molecular identifiers tagged the TCRbeta library. Each CDR3 protein is one row after TCRdb ran MiXCR on the PCR reads. The table includes some 500,000 distinct CDR3 sequences, about 17% detected once. The sequence derives from a human donor who donated a stem cell graft to a child with acute lymphoblastic leukemia. The sequencing used PBMCs from the stem cell graft donor, collected from the stem cell graft.

The CDR3 nucleotides read TGTGCCAGCAGTATCGGACAGGGGGCTAACTATGGCTACACCTTC. It translates to CASSIGQGANYGYTF. The rearrangement joins TRBV7-2 to TRBJ1-2, with 10 bases that match TRBD1. The germline CDR1 and CDR2 sequences are SGHTA and FQGNSA. V was pared by 6 bases and J by 0 bases, with 4 bases of the junction left unmatched. This CDR3 comprises 15 residues.